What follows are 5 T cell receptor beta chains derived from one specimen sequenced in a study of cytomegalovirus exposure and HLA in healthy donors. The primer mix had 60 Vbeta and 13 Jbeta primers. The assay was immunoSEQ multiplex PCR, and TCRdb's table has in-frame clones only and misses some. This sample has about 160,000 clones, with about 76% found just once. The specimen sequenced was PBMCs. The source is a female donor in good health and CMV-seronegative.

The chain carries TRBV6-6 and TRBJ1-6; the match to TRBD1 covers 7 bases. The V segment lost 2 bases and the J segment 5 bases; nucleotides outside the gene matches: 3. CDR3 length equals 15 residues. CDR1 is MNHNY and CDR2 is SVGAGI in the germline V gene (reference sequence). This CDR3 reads CASSYGDRNNSPLHF. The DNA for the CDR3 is TGTGCCAGCAGTTACGGGGACAGAAATAATTCACCCCTCCACTTT.

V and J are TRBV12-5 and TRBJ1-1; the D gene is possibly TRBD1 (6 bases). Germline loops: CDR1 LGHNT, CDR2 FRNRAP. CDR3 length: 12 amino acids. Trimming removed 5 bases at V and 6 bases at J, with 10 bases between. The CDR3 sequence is CASGQGGPEAFF. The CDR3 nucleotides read TGTGCTAGTGGTCAAGGGGGTCCTGAAGCTTTCTTT.

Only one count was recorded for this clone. The CDR3 loop reads CASSALDIAYGYTF. As DNA, the CDR3 is TGTGCCAGCAGTGCCCTGGACATTGCCTATGGCTACACCTTC. The gene calls are TRBV2 and TRBJ1-2; D might be TRBD1 (5 bases). This CDR3 comprises 14 residues. Germline V gives CDR1 SNHLY, CDR2 FYNNEI. Trimming took off 4 bases at V and 4 bases at J, with 13 bases between the two ends.

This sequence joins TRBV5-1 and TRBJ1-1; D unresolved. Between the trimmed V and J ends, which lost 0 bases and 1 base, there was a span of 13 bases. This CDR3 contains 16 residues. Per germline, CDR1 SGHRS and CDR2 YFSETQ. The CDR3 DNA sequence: TGCGCCAGCAGCTTGGGGCAGCGAACCTCGAACACTGAAGCTTTCTTT. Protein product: CASSLGQRTSNTEAFF.

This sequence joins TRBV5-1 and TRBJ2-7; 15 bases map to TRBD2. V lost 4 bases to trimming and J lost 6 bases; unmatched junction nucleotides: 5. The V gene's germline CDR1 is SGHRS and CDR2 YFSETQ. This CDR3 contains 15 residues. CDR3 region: CASSGLAGGPGEQYF. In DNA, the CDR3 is TGCGCCAGCAGCGGACTAGCGGGAGGGCCGGGCGAGCAGTACTTC.